The source of this T cell receptor (beta chain) is a study of T cells in Graves' hyperthyroidism and ophthalmopathy. Patients aged 18 to 65 with hyperthyroidism were newly diagnosed, with duration under 2 months. Diagnoses were established using clinical symptoms, serum thyroxine and TRAb, thyroid ultrasound and orbital computed tomography. This clonotype was detected ten times or more. Its antigen is as yet unknown. The study, taken as a whole, reports: The model foresaw ophthalmopathy a median roughly 6 months prior to onset. The blood repertoire included most of the expanded thyroid clonotypes above 0.001.

TCR beta CDR3 sequences were amplified from RNA transcripts. HTBI primers drove first-round RT-PCR of the TCR CDR3. From the multiplex PCR reads, TCRdb called clonotypes with MiXCR, one entry per CDR3 protein. The top ten clones hold approximately 49% of a sample with around 340,000 distinct CDR3 sequences, 18% of them seen once. From germline, CDR1 is MGHRA and CDR2 YSYEKL. The CDR3 runs 14 residues. The V end lost 0 bases, the J end lost 4 bases, and 9 bases lay between the germline ends. This TCR was recovered from a woman aged 50 to 65 with Graves' hyperthyroidism. The sample was blood. The chain joins TRBV4-1 to TRBJ1-1; possibly TRBD1 for D (6 bases). In DNA form, the CDR3 reads TGCGCCAGCAGCCAAGATGCGGGGGCCACTGAAGCTTTCTTT. Its translation: CASSQDAGATEAFF.